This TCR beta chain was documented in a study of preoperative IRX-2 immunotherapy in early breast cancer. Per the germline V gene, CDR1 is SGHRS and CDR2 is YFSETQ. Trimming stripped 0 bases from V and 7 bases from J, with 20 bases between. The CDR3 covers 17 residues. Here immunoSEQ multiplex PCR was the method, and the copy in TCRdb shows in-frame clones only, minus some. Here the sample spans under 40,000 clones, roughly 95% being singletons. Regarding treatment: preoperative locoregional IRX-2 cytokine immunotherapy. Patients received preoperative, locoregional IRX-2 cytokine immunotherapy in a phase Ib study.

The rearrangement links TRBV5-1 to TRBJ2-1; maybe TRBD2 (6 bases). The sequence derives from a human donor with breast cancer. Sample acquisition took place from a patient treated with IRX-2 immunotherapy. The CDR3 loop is CASSLGDGARGKNEQFF. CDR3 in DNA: TGCGCCAGCAGCTTGGGGGACGGTGCGCGGGGCAAGAATGAGCAGTTCTTC.